A single sample gave rise to the 17 T cell receptor beta chains below, sequenced in a study of T cell responses to AZD1222 COVID-19 vaccine. Method: immunoSEQ multiplex PCR; TCRdb's copy keeps in-frame clones and lacks some. The sample lists about 97,000 clones, about 90% occurring once. The source material was peripheral blood, sampled on day 0 of AZD1222 vaccination. Every receptor here comes from an adult in good health.

The chain recombines TRBV6-5 with TRBJ2-7; 10 bases agree with TRBD2. This CDR3 is 13 amino acids long. Germline V gene data show CDR1 as MNHEY and CDR2 as SVGAGI. The V segment lost 9 bases and the J segment 2 bases; nucleotides outside the gene matches: 4. CDR3 nucleotide sequence: TGTGCCAGTGGACTAGCGGATGCCTACGAGCAGTACTTC. Residues: CASGLADAYEQYF.

This chain joins TRBV7-9 and TRBJ1-5; D gene unclear. CDR3 length: 16 amino acids. Germline V gene lookup returns CDR1 SEHNR and CDR2 FQNEAQ (reference sequence). The V end was cut by 1 base, the J end by 2 bases, with 12 bases between. The CDR3 loop is CASSLGRFRGNQPQHF. In DNA, the CDR3 is TGTGCCAGCAGCTTAGGAAGGTTTCGAGGCAATCAGCCCCAGCATTTT.

The V gene is TRBV27, the J gene TRBJ2-3; the D is unclear. Trimming shortened V by 7 bases and J by 2 bases, and 10 bases separated the two germline ends. This CDR3 region has 13 residues. Germline V gene lookup returns CDR1 MNHEY and CDR2 SMNVEV (reference sequence). CDR3 nucleotide sequence: TGTGCCAGCAAACGGGTATACACAGATACGCAGTATTTT. It specifies CASKRVYTDTQYF.

The V call is TRBV9, the J call TRBJ1-2; 10 bases map to TRBD1. From germline, CDR1 is SGDLS and CDR2 YYNGEE. The length of the CDR3 is 15 residues. Germline trimming cut 5 bases from V and 8 bases from J; bases unmatched to any gene: 12. The CDR3 loop is CASSGSRDRGWGYTF. DNA for the CDR3: TGTGCCAGCAGTGGATCCCGGGACAGGGGCTGGGGCTACACCTTC.

This chain links TRBV7-9 with TRBJ2-7; D remains unclear. CDR3 size: 11 residues. Per germline, CDR1 SEHNR and CDR2 FQNEAQ (reference sequence). V dropped 5 bases and J dropped 3 bases, with 5 bases sitting between them. CDR3 nucleotide sequence: TGTGCCAGCAGCCCCGTCTACGAGCAGTACTTC. The encoded protein is CASSPVYEQYF. Full variable domain (rest looked up from reference TRBV7-9 and TRBJ2-7): DTGVSQNPRHKITKRGQNVTFRCDPISEHNRLYWYRQTLGQGPEFLTYFQNEAQLEKSRLLSDRFSAERPKGSFSTLEIQRTEQGDSAMYLCASSPVYEQYFGPGTRLTVT.

The chain combines TRBV18 with TRBJ2-3, with TRBD2 matching 7 bases. Germline V gives CDR1 KGHSH, CDR2 LQKENI. The ends lost 6 bases at V and 0 bases at J; junction bases unmatched: 3. The CDR3 totals 14 residues. For the CDR3, the DNA is TGTGCCAGCTCTTCCGGGAGGAGCACAGATACGCAGTATTTT. Translation gives CASSSGRSTDTQYF.

The chain links TRBV19 to TRBJ1-5, with 7 bases that match TRBD1. The germline V gene has CDR1 LNHDA and CDR2 SQIVND (reference sequence). J was trimmed by 9 bases and V by 4 bases; bases with no gene match: 9. The CDR3 covers 14 residues. The CDR3 DNA is TGTGCCAGTAGTACTCCGGGACAGCCCGTGCCCCAGCATTTT. Residues: CASSTPGQPVPQHF.

The chain joins TRBV19 to TRBJ1-4; a possible D gene is TRBD1 (5 bases). The germline V gene has CDR1 LNHDA and CDR2 SQIVND (reference sequence). The CDR3 runs 13 residues. Trimming shortened V by 5 bases and J by 6 bases, and 10 bases separated the two germline ends. The CDR3 loop is CASSPGTDEKLFF. The CDR3 coding sequence is TGTGCCAGTAGTCCGGGGACCGATGAAAAACTGTTTTTT.

J is TRBJ1-2 and V is TRBV7-9; D is unresolved. Trimming stripped 5 bases from V and 0 bases from J, with 7 bases between. The CDR3 has 13 residues. CDR1 is SEHNR and CDR2 is FQNEAQ in the germline V gene (reference sequence). This chain's CDR3 is CASSPQANYGYTF. The CDR3 bases are TGTGCCAGCAGCCCGCAAGCTAACTATGGCTACACCTTC.

The rearrangement uses TRBV14 and TRBJ2-3; D is unclear. The CDR3 has 18 amino acids. The V and J ends lost 0 bases and 3 bases respectively, with 19 bases between them. Germline CDR1 is SGHDN and CDR2 is FVKESK. CDR3 sequence: CASSQDYGGFRPTDTQYF. The CDR3 bases are TGTGCCAGCAGCCAAGATTACGGCGGCTTCAGACCGACAGATACGCAGTATTTT.

The rearrangement links TRBV18 to TRBJ1-2; D perhaps matches TRBD1 (6 bases). Germline-derived CDR1 and CDR2 are KGHSH and LQKENI. V lost 8 bases and J lost 14, with 21 bases in between. The CDR3 has 12 amino acids. CDR3 sequence: CASTLEGGAGTF. The DNA of the CDR3 is TGTGCCAGCACCTTAGAGGGGGGCGCAGGGACCTTC.

The gene calls are TRBV12-3 or TRBV12-4 and TRBJ2-1; 7 positions match TRBD2. The CDR3 contains 13 residues. With V trimmed by 7 bases and J by 9 bases, 9 bases remained unmatched. CDR3: CASKSEGEGEQFF. CDR3 coding DNA: TGTGCCAGCAAAAGCGAAGGGGAGGGTGAGCAGTTCTTC.

The chain uses TRBV27 and TRBJ2-5, with 7 positions matching TRBD1. The CDR3 spans 15 residues. The junction had 9 bases not matched to a gene; V was cut back by 4 bases and J by 4 bases. Germline CDR1 is MNHEY and CDR2 is SMNVEV (reference sequence). DNA of the CDR3: TGTGCCAGCAGTTCGCGGACAGGCCCGCCAGAGACCCAGTACTTC. Protein sequence: CASSSRTGPPETQYF.

The chain has TRBV30 and TRBJ2-1, with 10 positions matching TRBD2. CDR1 and CDR2 from the germline V gene are GTSNPN and SVGIG (reference sequence). V lost 4 bases and J lost 0; bases outside the gene matches: 0. CDR3 length: 14 residues. The CDR3 here is CAWTSGSSYNEQFF. As DNA, the CDR3 is TGTGCCTGGACTAGCGGGAGCTCCTACAATGAGCAGTTCTTC.

This sequence joins TRBV27 and TRBJ1-1; TRBD1 aligns across 8 bases. Germline CDR1 and CDR2: MNHEY and SMNVEV (reference sequence). J was trimmed by 0 bases and V by 5 bases; bases with no gene match: 20. The CDR3 has 20 residues. CDR3 in DNA: TGTGCCAGCAGTCGAAGCCTTCTCGACAGGGGTGAATGGTTGAACACTGAAGCTTTCTTT. Protein product: CASSRSLLDRGEWLNTEAFF.

The V and J genes are TRBV11-3 and TRBJ2-7; 7 bases fit TRBD1. The CDR3 consists of 17 residues. The V and J ends lost 0 bases and 0 bases, in that order; junction bases with no gene match: 8. In germline, CDR1 is SGHNT, CDR2 YENEEA. Here the CDR3 DNA reads TGTGCCAGCAGCTTAGAAGCACCGGGACAGATCTCCTACGAGCAGTACTTC. Translation gives CASSLEAPGQISYEQYF.

This chain uses TRBV7-2 with TRBJ1-2; D is possibly TRBD1 (6 bases). This CDR3 is 14 amino acids long. Trimming cost V 2 bases and J 8 bases, with 15 bases left between them. CDR1 is SGHTA and CDR2 is FQGNSA in the germline V gene. The CDR3 is CASSLSRTGLGYTF. The CDR3 bases are TGTGCCAGCAGCTTAAGCCGAACAGGGTTGGGCTACACCTTC.